A single sample is the source of the 12 T cell receptor beta chains below, sequenced in a study of blood T cell repertoires in COVID-19. Sequencing was performed with immunoSEQ multiplex PCR; in TCRdb, only in-frame clones are kept and a portion is missing. The sample shows about 190,000 clones, around four fifths of them seen only once. Sequencing input: peripheral blood. The receptors originated from a woman in her 70s with active or convalescent COVID-19.

V is TRBV28 and J is TRBJ1-1, with a weak D call TRBD1 (6 bases). Trimming cost V 6 bases and J 0 bases, with 8 bases left between them. The CDR3 is made up of 13 amino acids. Germline-derived CDR1 and CDR2 are MDHEN and SYDVKM. DNA for the CDR3: TGTGCCAGCAGCGGACAGCTGAACACTGAAGCTTTCTTT. This gives the protein CASSGQLNTEAFF.

The chain joins TRBV7-9 to TRBJ2-7; 13 bases map to TRBD2. This CDR3 has 18 residues. Germline CDR1 SEHNR, CDR2 FQNEAQ (reference sequence). V shed 3 bases and J 3 bases; nucleotides not matched to a gene: 11. In nucleotides, the CDR3 is TGTGCCAGCAGCTTTCGACTAGCGGGAGGTCTTCGGGACTACGAGCAGTACTTC. This sequence encodes CASSFRLAGGLRDYEQYF.

The chain couples TRBV28 to TRBJ1-2; D is undetermined. With 1 base removed from V and 2 bases from J, the gap between germline ends came to 8 bases. Germline V gene data show CDR1 as MDHEN and CDR2 as SYDVKM. This CDR3 comprises 14 residues. As DNA, the CDR3 is TGTGCCAGCAGTTTATCCGCAGGAAACTATGGCTACACCTTC. This codes for CASSLSAGNYGYTF.

The chain recombines TRBV7-2 with TRBJ2-2; the D is unclear. Trimming shortened V by 9 bases and J by 0 bases, and 11 bases separated the two germline ends. The CDR3 runs to 14 residues. Germline V gene lookup returns CDR1 SGHTA and CDR2 FQGNSA. DNA of the CDR3: TGTGCCAGTCGTAGAGTTGCGAACACCGGGGAGCTGTTTTTT. It translates to CASRRVANTGELFF.

The J gene is TRBJ2-7, the V gene TRBV4-1, with D tentatively TRBD1 (7 bases). Trimming shortened V by 0 bases and J by 4 bases, and 16 bases separated the two germline ends. Germline CDR1 and CDR2: MGHRA and YSYEKL. This CDR3 is built from 16 residues. The CDR3 region has the DNA TGCGCCAGCAGCCAAGACAGCTTACAGGGGAGGTACGAGCAGTACTTC. Residues: CASSQDSLQGRYEQYF.

This chain links TRBV10-1 with TRBJ1-1; TRBD1 matches at 9 bases. Germline CDR1 reads WNHNN; CDR2 reads SYGVQD (reference sequence). CDR3 length: 16 amino acids. The V and J ends lost 2 bases and 4 bases, in that order; junction bases with no gene match: 8. The CDR3 loop reads CASSERGQGLGTEAFF. CDR3 in DNA: TGCGCCAGCAGTGAGAGGGGACAGGGATTGGGCACTGAAGCTTTCTTT.

Only one count was recorded for this clone. The V and J genes are TRBV3-1 (or the pseudogene TRBV3-2) and TRBJ2-2; weak D call: TRBD2 (6 bases). The V end lost 1 base, the J end lost 2 bases, and 8 bases lay between the germline ends. CDR1 and CDR2 from the germline V gene are LGHDT and YNNKEL (reference sequence). There are 15 residues in the CDR3. The CDR3 nucleotides read TGTGCCAGCAGCCAAGGGGAGGTTAACACCGGGGAGCTGTTTTTT. Protein: CASSQGEVNTGELFF.

V is TRBV20-1 and J is TRBJ1-3, with D hard to call. V shed 5 bases and J shed 4 bases, with 6 bases lying between them. CDR1 DFQATT and CDR2 SNEGSKA come from the germline V gene (reference sequence). The CDR3 runs 11 residues. The CDR3 region has the DNA TGCAGTGCTTCGCGGGGAAACACCATATATTTT. Translating it yields CSASRGNTIYF.

In this sample, this clone turned up a few times. This rearrangement joins TRBV2 to TRBJ2-7, with TRBD1 identical over 10 bases. The ends lost 7 bases at V and 0 bases at J; junction bases unmatched: 9. Germline V lookup: CDR1 SNHLY, CDR2 FYNNEI. The CDR3 has 16 amino acids. The CDR3 DNA sequence: TGTGCCAGCAATACTCCGGGACAGGGGTCCTCCTACGAGCAGTACTTC. This sequence encodes CASNTPGQGSSYEQYF.

J is TRBJ2-5 and V is TRBV6-1; 7 bases agree with TRBD1. The germline V gene encodes CDR1 MNHNS and CDR2 SASEGT. The trim removed 4 bases at V and 1 base at J, leaving 15 bases unmatched. The CDR3 contains 18 residues. This CDR3 is CASSGTPKIRDSQETQYF. The CDR3 bases are TGTGCCAGCAGTGGAACCCCTAAGATACGGGACAGCCAAGAGACCCAGTACTTC.

This chain connects TRBV10-2 to TRBJ1-2; 8 bases align to TRBD1. Germline trimming cut 2 bases from V and 8 bases from J; bases unmatched to any gene: 10. From germline, CDR1 is WSHSY and CDR2 SAAADI. The CDR3 is 15 amino acids. This CDR3 is CASSEGTGRVVGYTF. CDR3 nucleotide sequence: TGCGCCAGCAGTGAGGGGACAGGTCGAGTCGTAGGCTACACCTTC.

In this sample, this clone turned up a few times. This rearrangement joins TRBV18 to TRBJ1-3; D gene ambiguous. Trimming took 3 bases from V and 0 from J, leaving 24 bases between them. Germline V CDR1 and CDR2: KGHSH, LQKENI. The CDR3 length is 20 residues. The CDR3 coding sequence is TGTGCCAGCTCACCCCTAGGGAGGAGTAACCAAATGAGCTCTGGAAACACCATATATTTT. Its protein is CASSPLGRSNQMSSGNTIYF.